The present T cell receptor (beta chain) was sequenced within a study of T cell repertoires in cytomegalovirus infection. One entry per CDR3 protein results from TCRdb running MiXCR on the reads. The sample shows about 300,000 distinct CDR3 sequences, 9.6% of them seen only once. Germline CDR1 and CDR2: SGHTA and FQGNSA. The CDR3 sequence is 14 residues long. Trimming removed 5 bases from V and 3 bases from J, with 13 bases in between. The sample holds many counts of this clonotype. The gene calls are TRBV7-2 and TRBJ1-2; no clear D gene. Sequencing used PBMCs. This TCR was recovered from a human donor in good health (CMV status not recorded). Some clones in this sample may be carry-over from other donors' samples. CDR3 region: CASSMTLTHYGYTF. CDR3 in DNA: TGTGCCAGCAGCATGACCTTAACCCACTATGGCTACACCTTC.